This T cell receptor beta chain originates from a study of cytomegalovirus exposure and HLA in healthy donors (dated by TCRdb to about 2017). In terms of the full investigation: According to a later analysis, the 120 or so validation repertoires were produced on the same platform as the 666 repertoires of the first cohort. The aim of the study was to test whether cataloging public T cell receptors could identify signatures of past pathogen exposure. Besides the first cohort of around 700 subjects, a separate validation cohort made up of 120 different subjects was used. To predict cytomegalovirus infection status, the study brought together high-throughput TCR immunosequencing, statistical association of individual TCRs with disease status, and machine learning. Broader findings and caveats from the paper: A later analysis found that TCRs clustered in the first cohort also tended to co-occur in the 95 to 150 validation repertoires, with 90% to 95% of cluster scores above 0. A few of the identified cytomegalovirus-associated TCR beta chains were confirmed in vitro to be specific for cytomegalovirus antigens. The classifier was reported to diagnose cytomegalovirus status with high specificity and sensitivity in both the original cohort and the validation cohort. The study listed around 160 TCR beta chains as associated with cytomegalovirus. According to the authors, the approach could potentially be generalized to other disease states and immunological phenotypes. While some public TCRs were present in many individuals, most TCR sequences turned up only very rarely across donors. The validation cohort had no HLA typing available for a later analysis, so co-occurrence within that cohort was assessed over all 120 or so repertoires.

The donors were included in the validation cohort of approximately 130 subjects, a group kept apart from the approximately 700-subject first cohort. The library was produced with the immunoSEQ multiplex PCR assay. As for the authors' bioinformatics: A statistical classification framework was developed to diagnose cytomegalovirus status using the catalog of TCR beta chain sequences. Here the immuneACCESS table is served through TCRdb, limited to in-frame sequences with V and J called. Missing clones are a known gap in these copies; in checked studies unresolved V genes cover under half, and the rest lacks a known reason. That table supplies the V and J calls and clone size; D and trimming were determined from the DNA. The sample table holds about 250,000 clones, of which around nine tenths were seen once. Clones ranked in the top ten supply around 3% of the sample. For CDR1 and CDR2, the germline V gene lists SGHRS and YFSETQ. The CDR3, from cysteine to phenylalanine, totals 13 residues. Only the CDR3 DNA is retained, 39 bases long and in frame from the first base. The junction carries 8 bases between V and J, which are trimmed by 1 base and 3 bases respectively.

Turning to this clone: No cognate antigen has been identified for it. There are no base qualities to consult, and no much larger clone falls within one base.

Sequencing input: PBMCs. The chain couples TRBV5-1 to TRBJ2-7, with the D segment identity uncertain. The TCR originated in a young man in good health and CMV-seronegative. The CDR3 region reads CASSLFPNYEQYF. The nucleotides are TGCGCCAGCAGCTTGTTTCCAAACTACGAGCAGTACTTC.